A single T cell receptor beta chain is shown here with its context. The authors' processing: Estimates of nucleated cell counts were drawn from the amplification of reference gene primers. The method was immunoSEQ multiplex PCR; TCRdb's version includes in-frame clones alone and lacks a portion of them. The DNA was the basis for D and trimming; V, J and clone size are from that table. The table lists 200,000 to 300,000 clones, about nine tenths of them singletons. The germline V and J ends were trimmed by 5 bases and 4 bases, with 11 bases remaining between them. In germline, CDR1 is MNHEY, CDR2 SVGAGI. CDR3 size: 13 residues. The source of the sample is a study of blood T cell repertoires in COVID-19. The wider study: Researchers got acute and convalescent COVID-19 samples from the United States, Italy and Spain.

This TCR was recovered from a middle-aged woman who had recovered from COVID-19. The chain links TRBV6-5 to TRBJ1-2; D ambiguous. Specimen: peripheral blood. The CDR3, as DNA: TGTGCCAGCAGTATGGGCCGGGGCTATGGCTACACCTTC. Residues: CASSMGRGYGYTF.